The TCR beta chain under discussion was sequenced for a study of technical replicates of blood from several donors. As regards this clone: This sample includes further DNA sequences coding for the same CDR3.

The ends lost 4 bases at V and 3 bases at J; junction bases unmatched: 1. The CDR3 consists of 13 residues. Germline V lookup: CDR1 SGHDT, CDR2 YYEEEE. The repertoire was sequenced with immunoSEQ multiplex PCR; TCRdb's copy has only in-frame clones and lacks some. The table shows tens of thousands of clones, with roughly 92% occurring only once. Sequencing was done on a sample of T cells isolated from PBMCs. V usage is TRBV5-6 and J usage is TRBJ2-7; TRBD1 aligns across 10 bases. The sequence was collected from a human donor in good health. The CDR3 DNA is TGTGCCAGCAGCCGGGACAGGGGCTACGAGCAGTACTTC. Translated, it gives CASSRDRGYEQYF. The full variable domain, with the rest looked up from reference TRBV5-6 and TRBJ2-7, is DAGVTQSPTHLIKTRGQQVTLRCSPKSGHDTVSWYQQALGQGPQFIFQYYEEEERQRGNFPDRFSGHQFPNYSSELNVNALLLGDSALYLCASSRDRGYEQYFGPGTRLTVT.